What follows are 30 T cell receptor beta chains derived from one specimen sequenced in a study of response to subunit inactivated influenza vaccine. TCRdb reprocessed the RT-PCR reads with MiXCR, giving one entry per CDR3 protein. Seen here are about 570,000 distinct CDR3 sequences, about 11% observed once, and the top ten hold approximately 10%. The data also belong to a second study, concerning T cells expressing NK-cell markers. That source notes: Beta-chain TCR cDNA was generated via 5'RACE template switching with UMIs.

Sequences were derived from PBMCs from blood, sampled on the day of vaccination. The receptors stem from a man aged 50-60 years who received an inactivated influenza vaccine.

Only a few counts were recorded for this clonotype. The gene calls are TRBV10-3 and TRBJ1-1; D possibly corresponds to TRBD1 (5 bases). V lost 3 bases and J 1 base, leaving 6 bases between the germline ends. Per the germline V gene, CDR1 is ENHRY and CDR2 is SYGVKD. The CDR3 extends over 13 amino acids. The CDR3 bases are TGTGCCATCAGTGACACAGGGAACACTGAAGCTTTCTTT. Translated: CAISDTGNTEAFF.

This chain links TRBV20-1 with TRBJ2-3, with 9 bases aligning to TRBD2. The germline gives CDR1 DFQATT, CDR2 SNEGSKA (reference sequence). The junction had 15 bases not matched to a gene; V was cut back by 2 bases and J by 3 bases. The CDR3 totals 18 residues. CDR3 in DNA: TGCAGTGCTAGAAGACAAGCGGGAGGTTACCTTATGACAGATACGCAGTATTTT. As protein: CSARRQAGGYLMTDTQYF.

This clonotype was recorded at least ten times. The chain has TRBV12-3 or TRBV12-4 and TRBJ2-2; TRBD2 is a possible D gene (5 bases). V lost 1 base and J lost 4, with 10 bases in between. The CDR3 extends over 15 amino acids. The CDR3: CASSLVSGSTGELFF. CDR3 DNA sequence: TGTGCCAGCAGTTTAGTCTCGGGGAGCACCGGGGAGCTGTTTTTT.

The chain recombines TRBV7-2 with TRBJ1-6; 10 nucleotides match TRBD1. CDR3 size: 17 residues. Germline CDR1 SGHTA, CDR2 FQGNSA. After removal of 3 bases from V and 9 bases from J, the junction contained 11 bases not matched to a gene. CDR3 DNA: TGTGCCAGCAGCTTCTCCCTCGTGGGACAGGGGAGTTCACCCCTCCACTTT. It codes for CASSFSLVGQGSSPLHF. The complete variable domain, with remaining parts taken from reference TRBV7-2 and TRBJ1-6, reads GAGVSQSPSNKVTEKGKDVELRCDPISGHTALYWYRQSLGQGLEFLIYFQGNSAPDKSGLPSDRFSAERTGGSVSTLTIQRTQQEDSAVYLCASSFSLVGQGSSPLHFGNGTRLTVT.

This chain links TRBV5-1 with TRBJ2-5; D is unresolved. CDR3 length: 14 amino acids. V was pared by 4 bases and J by 1 base, with 11 bases between. From germline, CDR1 is SGHRS and CDR2 YFSETQ. The CDR3 reads CASSVQPSQETQYF. The DNA of the CDR3 is TGCGCCAGCAGCGTCCAGCCCTCCCAAGAGACCCAGTACTTC.

In its sample, this clonotype was seen a few times. The rearrangement joins TRBV14 to TRBJ2-5, with 13 bases lining up with TRBD2. CDR3 length: 23 amino acids. Germline CDR1 SGHDN, CDR2 FVKESK. Trimming cost V 2 bases and J 5 bases; bases outside gene matches: 26. CDR3 coding DNA: TGTGCCAGCAGCCAAAGTTACAATTCTCGGAGGCCTGGACTAGCGGGAGCCGGGGAGACCCAGTACTTC. Protein: CASSQSYNSRRPGLAGAGETQYF.

The table lists this clonotype with many counts. V is TRBV20-1 and J is TRBJ1-6; 7 bases align to TRBD1. This CDR3 is built from 14 residues. Germline-derived CDR1 and CDR2 are DFQATT and SNEGSKA (reference sequence). The junction had 3 bases not matched to a gene; V was cut back by 0 bases and J by 7 bases. The CDR3 region is CSARDGTVNSPLHF. The DNA of the CDR3 is TGCAGTGCTAGAGATGGGACAGTGAATTCACCCCTCCACTTT.

This clonotype was observed a few times. V usage is TRBV4-3 and J usage is TRBJ2-1, with 13 positions matching TRBD2. Germline V gives CDR1 LGHNA, CDR2 YSLEER. Trimming took 4 bases from V and 10 from J; bases not matched to a gene: 10. This CDR3 region has 16 residues. The CDR3: CASSRWTSGGPVEQFF. DNA for the CDR3: TGCGCCAGCAGCCGATGGACTAGCGGGGGCCCAGTAGAGCAGTTCTTC.

This clonotype came up a few times. The chain's CDR3 is CASSLNRVLNTQYF. DNA for the CDR3: TGTGCCAGCAGCTTAAACAGGGTGCTAAATACGCAGTATTTT. The chain links TRBV11-2 to TRBJ2-3, with a weak D call TRBD1 (6 bases). The CDR3 has 14 amino acids. V lost 2 bases and J 7 bases, leaving 13 bases between the germline ends. CDR1 and CDR2 (germline): SGHAT, FQNNGV.

This clonotype was observed at least ten times. The gene calls are TRBV24-1 and TRBJ1-1; perhaps TRBD1 as D (6 bases). With 4 bases removed from V and 1 base from J, the gap between germline ends came to 9 bases. This CDR3 region has 14 residues. The V gene's germline CDR1 is KGHDR and CDR2 SFDVKD. The CDR3 DNA reads TGTGCCACCAGTGACGCGGGACAGAACACTGAAGCTTTCTTT. Its translation is CATSDAGQNTEAFF.

This clonotype was seen more than once but under ten times. V and J are TRBV11-2 and TRBJ2-1; TRBD2 agrees at 14 bases. The CDR3 totals 17 residues. V dropped 2 bases and J dropped 7; count of bases not matched to a gene: 7. CDR1 is SGHAT and CDR2 is FQNNGV in the germline V gene. The CDR3 loop is CASSLYRRTSGGNEQFF. CDR3 bases: TGTGCCAGCAGCTTATATCGAAGGACTAGCGGGGGGAATGAGCAGTTCTTC.

This clonotype was observed at least ten times. The chain couples TRBV5-6 to TRBJ2-2; D gene uncertain. Germline V gene sequence: CDR1 SGHDT, CDR2 YYEEEE. V lost 1 base and J lost 6, with 4 bases in between. The CDR3 length is 12 residues. This chain's CDR3 is CASSLTPGELFF. Here the CDR3 DNA reads TGTGCCAGCAGCTTGACTCCCGGGGAGCTGTTTTTT. Together with reference TRBV5-6 and TRBJ2-2, the CDR3 gives the full variable domain: DAGVTQSPTHLIKTRGQQVTLRCSPKSGHDTVSWYQQALGQGPQFIFQYYEEEERQRGNFPDRFSGHQFPNYSSELNVNALLLGDSALYLCASSLTPGELFFGEGSRLTVL.

In its sample, this clonotype was seen many times. V gene TRBV7-3 combines with J gene TRBJ2-7; 8 bases align to TRBD2. The germline gives CDR1 SGHTA, CDR2 FQGTGA. Trimming cost V 5 bases and J 2 bases; bases outside gene matches: 5. The length of the CDR3 is 14 residues. Here the CDR3 reads CASSPTGGAYEQYF. In nucleotides, the CDR3 is TGTGCCAGCAGCCCGACCGGGGGGGCCTACGAGCAGTACTTC.

The sample holds a few counts of this clonotype. The J gene is TRBJ2-1, the V gene TRBV20-1; a possible D gene is TRBD2 (5 bases). Between the trimmed V and J ends, which lost 5 bases and 2 bases, there was a span of 16 bases. The germline gives CDR1 DFQATT, CDR2 SNEGSKA (reference sequence). CDR3 length equals 15 residues. The CDR3 is CSADRIGVTYNEQFF. Here the CDR3 DNA reads TGCAGTGCTGATAGAATCGGGGTCACCTACAATGAGCAGTTCTTC.

This sequence joins TRBV29-1 and TRBJ2-2; TRBD1 matches at 7 bases. Germline CDR1 is SQVTM and CDR2 is ANQGSEA. The CDR3 length is 14 residues. With V trimmed by 7 bases and J by 0 bases, 5 bases remained unmatched. The CDR3 protein is CSARDSSNTGELFF. DNA of the CDR3: TGCAGCGCCCGGGACAGTTCGAACACCGGGGAGCTGTTTTTT.

This clonotype was counted many times. CDR3 amino acids: CASSPTTLPYEQYF. The CDR3 coding sequence is TGTGCCAGCAGCCCGACGACTCTCCCCTACGAGCAGTACTTC. The chain links TRBV7-2 to TRBJ2-7, with D unresolved. The CDR3 is made up of 14 amino acids. V was pared by 5 bases and J by 2 bases, with 13 bases between. Per the germline V gene, CDR1 is SGHTA and CDR2 is FQGNSA.

This CDR3 is CASSFTTLAGQYF. In nucleotides, the CDR3 is TGTGCCAGCAGTTTTACTACGCTAGCGGGGCAGTATTTT. The rearrangement links TRBV12-3 or TRBV12-4 to TRBJ2-3; TRBD2 matches 8 bases. V dropped 3 bases and J dropped 11; count of bases not matched to a gene: 7. The CDR3 has 13 residues.

This chain uses TRBV7-2 with TRBJ1-2; possibly TRBD1 for D (5 bases). CDR3 length: 14 residues. Between the trimmed V and J ends, which lost 0 bases and 4 bases, there was a span of 9 bases. The germline CDR1 and CDR2 sequences are SGHTA and FQGNSA. The CDR3 reads CASSLALGGYGYTF. CDR3 coding DNA: TGTGCCAGCAGCTTAGCGCTGGGGGGCTATGGCTACACCTTC. Combining the CDR3 with reference TRBV7-2 and TRBJ1-2 gives the whole variable domain GAGVSQSPSNKVTEKGKDVELRCDPISGHTALYWYRQSLGQGLEFLIYFQGNSAPDKSGLPSDRFSAERTGGSVSTLTIQRTQQEDSAVYLCASSLALGGYGYTFGSGTRLTVV.

This clonotype was counted between two and nine times. The rearrangement joins TRBV20-1 to TRBJ2-5, with TRBD1 as a possible D gene (6 bases). The length of the CDR3 is 15 residues. V lost 6 bases and J lost 4, with 21 bases in between. Germline CDR1 and CDR2: DFQATT and SNEGSKA (reference sequence). The CDR3 DNA follows: TGCAGTGCCTACAAAGGGCAGGGGCCCGGAGAGACCCAGTACTTC. It encodes CSAYKGQGPGETQYF.

The rearrangement uses TRBV6-5 and TRBJ1-4, with 8 bases identical to TRBD1. Germline V gives CDR1 MNHEY, CDR2 SVGAGI. The CDR3 is made up of 18 amino acids. Trimming took 2 bases from V and 7 from J; bases not matched to a gene: 15. In DNA form, the CDR3 reads TGTGCCAGCAGTTACGAAACGGGACAGGCTAATCGGCCTGAAAAACTGTTTTTT. This encodes CASSYETGQANRPEKLFF.

The chain carries TRBV20-1 and TRBJ2-5; D perhaps matches TRBD2 (6 bases). The CDR3 loop spans 15 amino acids. The germline V gene has CDR1 DFQATT and CDR2 SNEGSKA (reference sequence). V lost 3 bases and J 4 bases, leaving 18 bases between the germline ends. The DNA for the CDR3 is TGCAGTGCTAGGTTGTACGGGAGACGGGGAGAGACCCAGTACTTC. It encodes CSARLYGRRGETQYF.

CDR3 residues: CATLKTASNEQFF. In nucleotides, the CDR3 is TGTGCAACCCTTAAGACAGCATCCAATGAGCAGTTCTTC. The chain is built from TRBV6-2 or TRBV6-3 and TRBJ2-1, with D possibly being TRBD1 (5 bases). The CDR3 spans 13 residues. The germline V gene has CDR1 MNHEY and CDR2 SVGEGT.

This clonotype has more than one count but fewer than ten. The V gene is TRBV7-9, the J gene TRBJ2-7; 9 positions agree with TRBD1. There are 16 residues in the CDR3. V was pared by 4 bases and J by 2 bases, with 9 bases of the junction left unmatched. Germline V gives CDR1 SEHNR, CDR2 FQNEAQ (reference sequence). CDR3 in amino acids: CASSSPGTGLPYEQYF. The CDR3 coding sequence is TGTGCCAGCAGCTCCCCCGGGACAGGGTTACCCTACGAGCAGTACTTC.

The CDR3, as DNA: TGCAGTGCTAGAGTCGCCATACACCCCAATGAGCAGTTCTTC. It specifies CSARVAIHPNEQFF. The rearrangement uses TRBV20-1 and TRBJ2-1; D uncertain. Germline values: CDR1 DFQATT, CDR2 SNEGSKA (reference sequence). This CDR3 region has 14 residues. V lost 1 base and J 6 bases, leaving 13 bases between the germline ends.

This clonotype was detected a few times. This sequence joins TRBV11-2 and TRBJ2-2; D remains unclear. V gave up 3 bases and J gave up 6 bases, with 20 bases separating them. Per germline, CDR1 SGHAT and CDR2 FQNNGV. The CDR3 has 17 amino acids. The CDR3 spells CASSLLLGILTPGELFF. The DNA of the CDR3 is TGTGCCAGCAGCTTGTTGTTAGGGATTCTAACTCCCGGGGAGCTGTTTTTT.

The V and J genes are TRBV6-1 and TRBJ2-7; D remains ambiguous. V dropped 9 bases and J dropped 6 bases, with 21 bases sitting between them. The germline CDR1 and CDR2 sequences are MNHNS and SASEGT. The CDR3 is 14 amino acids. The CDR3 nucleotides are TGTGCCAGGACCTATGGAGATTCCTTTTCCGAGCAGTACTTC. It encodes CARTYGDSFSEQYF.

The chain carries TRBV7-2 and TRBJ2-2; no clear D. The V end lost 0 bases, the J end lost 6 bases, and 11 bases lay between the germline ends. CDR1 and CDR2 (germline): SGHTA, FQGNSA. This CDR3 has 15 amino acids. The CDR3 loop is CASSLAQDRAGELFF. CDR3 in DNA: TGTGCCAGCAGCTTAGCGCAGGACCGGGCCGGGGAGCTGTTTTTT.

This clonotype occurred many times. The chain carries TRBV29-1 and TRBJ1-5; no clear D. CDR3 length: 15 residues. CDR1 and CDR2 (germline): SQVTM, ANQGSEA. Deletions cut 4 bases from V and 0 bases from J, with 13 bases between. The CDR3: CSVVVLGDSNQPQHF. CDR3 bases: TGCAGCGTTGTAGTTCTTGGAGATAGCAATCAGCCCCAGCATTTT.

This clonotype was picked up a small number of times. This chain links TRBV12-3 or TRBV12-4 with TRBJ2-1; D unresolved. The V end lost 6 bases, the J end lost 7 bases, and 13 bases lay between the germline ends. This CDR3 contains 13 residues. The CDR3 sequence: CASSRPVGNEQFF. Written as DNA, the CDR3 is TGTGCCAGCAGCCGACCGGTGGGGAATGAGCAGTTCTTC.

The sample holds a few counts of this clonotype. The V and J genes are TRBV5-1 and TRBJ2-1; D is possibly TRBD1 (5 bases). V lost 3 bases to trimming and J lost 6 bases, with 10 bases between them. The germline V gene encodes CDR1 SGHRS and CDR2 YFSETQ. This CDR3 comprises 13 residues. The CDR3 region has the DNA TGCGCCAGCAGCTCTCGACAGCCCAATGAGCAGTTCTTC. This encodes CASSSRQPNEQFF.